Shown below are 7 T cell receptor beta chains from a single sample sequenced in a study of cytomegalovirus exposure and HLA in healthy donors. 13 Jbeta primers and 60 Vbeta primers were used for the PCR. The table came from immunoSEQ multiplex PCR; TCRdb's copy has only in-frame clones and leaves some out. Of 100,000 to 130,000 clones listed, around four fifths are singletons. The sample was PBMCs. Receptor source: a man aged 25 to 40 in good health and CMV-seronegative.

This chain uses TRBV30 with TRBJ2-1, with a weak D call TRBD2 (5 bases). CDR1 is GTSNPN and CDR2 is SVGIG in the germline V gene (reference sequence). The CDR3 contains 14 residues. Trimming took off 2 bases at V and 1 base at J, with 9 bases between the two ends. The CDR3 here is CAWSTRGSYNEQFF. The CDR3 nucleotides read TGTGCCTGGAGTACCCGCGGGTCCTACAATGAGCAGTTCTTC.

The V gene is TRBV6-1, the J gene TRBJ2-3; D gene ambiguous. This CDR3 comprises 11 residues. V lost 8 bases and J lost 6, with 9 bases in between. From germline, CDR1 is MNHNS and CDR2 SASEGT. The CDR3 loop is CASDQTDTQYF. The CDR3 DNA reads TGTGCCAGCGATCAGACTGATACGCAGTATTTT.

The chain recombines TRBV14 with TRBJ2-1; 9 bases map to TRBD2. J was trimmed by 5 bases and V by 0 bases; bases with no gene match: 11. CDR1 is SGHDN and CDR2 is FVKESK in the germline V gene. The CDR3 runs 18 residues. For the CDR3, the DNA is TGTGCCAGCAGCCAAGAGCGACTAGCGGTCCCGTTTAACAATGAGCAGTTCTTC. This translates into CASSQERLAVPFNNEQFF.

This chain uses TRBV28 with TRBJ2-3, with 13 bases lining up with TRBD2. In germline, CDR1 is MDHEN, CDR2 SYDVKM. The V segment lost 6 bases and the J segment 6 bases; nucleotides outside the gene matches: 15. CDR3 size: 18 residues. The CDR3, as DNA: TGTGCCAGCAGACCTACTAGCGGGAGGGCCCTCGGCGGGGATACGCAGTATTTT. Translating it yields CASRPTSGRALGGDTQYF.

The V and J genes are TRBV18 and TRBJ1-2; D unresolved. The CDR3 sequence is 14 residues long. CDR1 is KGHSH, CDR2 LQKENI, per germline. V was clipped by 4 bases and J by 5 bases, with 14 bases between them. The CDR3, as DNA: TGTGCCAGCTCACGACAAACGGACTGGTATGGCTACACCTTC. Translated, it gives CASSRQTDWYGYTF.

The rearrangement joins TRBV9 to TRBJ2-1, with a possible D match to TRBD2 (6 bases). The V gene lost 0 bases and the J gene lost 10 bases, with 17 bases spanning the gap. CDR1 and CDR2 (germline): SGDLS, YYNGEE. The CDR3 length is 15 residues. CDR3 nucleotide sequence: TGTGCCAGCAGCGTAGTGGAGGGATGGGGTATAGAGCAGTTCTTC. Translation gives CASSVVEGWGIEQFF. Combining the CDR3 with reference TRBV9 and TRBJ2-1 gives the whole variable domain DSGVTQTPKHLITATGQRVTLRCSPRSGDLSVYWYQQSLDQGLQFLIQYYNGEERAKGNILERFSAQQFPDLHSELNLSSLELGDSALYFCASSVVEGWGIEQFFGPGTRLTVL.

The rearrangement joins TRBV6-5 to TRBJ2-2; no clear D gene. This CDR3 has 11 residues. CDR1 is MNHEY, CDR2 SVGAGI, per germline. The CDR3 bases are TGTGCGGTCGGGAACACCGGGGAGCTGTTTTTT. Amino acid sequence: CAVGNTGELFF.